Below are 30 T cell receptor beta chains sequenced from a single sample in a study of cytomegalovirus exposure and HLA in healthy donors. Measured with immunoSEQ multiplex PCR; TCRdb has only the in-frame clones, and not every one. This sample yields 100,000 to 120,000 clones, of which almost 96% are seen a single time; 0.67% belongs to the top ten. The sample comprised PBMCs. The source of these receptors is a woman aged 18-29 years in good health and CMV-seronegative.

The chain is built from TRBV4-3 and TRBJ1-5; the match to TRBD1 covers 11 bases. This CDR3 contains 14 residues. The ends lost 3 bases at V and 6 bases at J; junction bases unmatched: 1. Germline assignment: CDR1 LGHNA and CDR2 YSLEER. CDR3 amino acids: CASSHGTGGQPQHF. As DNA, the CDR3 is TGCGCCAGCAGCCACGGGACAGGGGGTCAGCCCCAGCATTTT.

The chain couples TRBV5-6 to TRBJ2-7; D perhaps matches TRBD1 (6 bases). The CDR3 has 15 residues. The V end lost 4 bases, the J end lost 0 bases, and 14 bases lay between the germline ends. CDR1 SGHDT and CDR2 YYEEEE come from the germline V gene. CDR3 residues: CASSPQGFSSYEQYF. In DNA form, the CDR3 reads TGTGCCAGCAGCCCTCAGGGGTTTTCCTCCTACGAGCAGTACTTC.

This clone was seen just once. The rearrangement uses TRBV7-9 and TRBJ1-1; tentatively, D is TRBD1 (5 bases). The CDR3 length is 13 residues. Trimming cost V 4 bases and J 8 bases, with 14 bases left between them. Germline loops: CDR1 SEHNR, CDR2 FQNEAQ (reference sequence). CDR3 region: CASSSRRQNEAFF. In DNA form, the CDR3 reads TGTGCCAGCAGCTCCCGCCGACAGAACGAAGCTTTCTTT.

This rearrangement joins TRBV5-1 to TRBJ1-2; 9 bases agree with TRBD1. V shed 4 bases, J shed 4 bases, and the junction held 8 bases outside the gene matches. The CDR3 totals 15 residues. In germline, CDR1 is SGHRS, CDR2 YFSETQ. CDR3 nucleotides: TGCGCCAGCAGCCCGACCGGGACAGGGTTCTATGGCTACACCTTC. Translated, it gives CASSPTGTGFYGYTF.

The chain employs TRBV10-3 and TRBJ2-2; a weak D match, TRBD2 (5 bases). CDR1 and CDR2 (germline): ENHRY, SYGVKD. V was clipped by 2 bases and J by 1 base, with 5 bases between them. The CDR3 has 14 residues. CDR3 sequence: CAISERGNTGELFF. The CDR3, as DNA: TGTGCCATCAGTGAGCGGGGGAACACCGGGGAGCTGTTTTTT.

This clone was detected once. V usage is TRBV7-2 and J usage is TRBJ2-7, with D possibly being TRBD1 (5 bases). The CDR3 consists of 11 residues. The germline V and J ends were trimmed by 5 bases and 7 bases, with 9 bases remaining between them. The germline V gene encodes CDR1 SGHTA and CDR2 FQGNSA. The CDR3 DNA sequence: TGTGCCAGCAGCCCACGGACAGAGCAGTACTTC. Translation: CASSPRTEQYF.

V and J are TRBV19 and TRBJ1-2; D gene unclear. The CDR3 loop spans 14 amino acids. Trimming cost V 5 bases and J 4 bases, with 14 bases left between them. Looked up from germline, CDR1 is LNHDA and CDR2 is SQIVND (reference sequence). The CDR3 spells CASSQSGGLYGYTF. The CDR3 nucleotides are TGTGCCAGTAGTCAGTCGGGAGGCCTCTATGGCTACACCTTC.

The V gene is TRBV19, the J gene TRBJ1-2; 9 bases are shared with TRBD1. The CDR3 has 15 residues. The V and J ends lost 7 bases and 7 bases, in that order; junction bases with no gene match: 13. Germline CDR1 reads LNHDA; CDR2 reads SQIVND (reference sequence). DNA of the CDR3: TGTGCCAGTATTGTGACAGGGGGTGCGACCTTTGGCTACACCTTC. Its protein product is CASIVTGGATFGYTF. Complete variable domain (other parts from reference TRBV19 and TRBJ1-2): DGGITQSPKYLFRKEGQNVTLSCEQNLNHDAMYWYRQDPGQGLRLIYYSQIVNDFQKGDIAEGYSVSREKKESFPLTVTSAQKNPTAFYLCASIVTGGATFGYTFGSGTRLTVV.

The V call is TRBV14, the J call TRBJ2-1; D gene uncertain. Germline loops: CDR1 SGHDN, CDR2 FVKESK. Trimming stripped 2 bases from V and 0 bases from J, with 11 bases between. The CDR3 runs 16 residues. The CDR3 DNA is TGTGCCAGCAGCCAAACTGATAGATCCTCCTACAATGAGCAGTTCTTC. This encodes CASSQTDRSSYNEQFF.

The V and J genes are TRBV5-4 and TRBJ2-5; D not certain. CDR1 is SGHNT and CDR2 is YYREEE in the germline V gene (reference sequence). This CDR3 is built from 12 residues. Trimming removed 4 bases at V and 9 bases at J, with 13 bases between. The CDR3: CASSSDRAPQYF. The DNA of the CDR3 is TGTGCCAGCAGCAGTGACCGAGCGCCCCAGTACTTC.

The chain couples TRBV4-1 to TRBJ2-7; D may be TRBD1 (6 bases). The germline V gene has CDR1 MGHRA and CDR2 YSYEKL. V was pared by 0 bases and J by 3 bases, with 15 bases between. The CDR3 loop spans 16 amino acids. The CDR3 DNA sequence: TGCGCCAGCAGCCAAGATTTAGGGACATCGTACTACGAGCAGTACTTC. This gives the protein CASSQDLGTSYYEQYF.

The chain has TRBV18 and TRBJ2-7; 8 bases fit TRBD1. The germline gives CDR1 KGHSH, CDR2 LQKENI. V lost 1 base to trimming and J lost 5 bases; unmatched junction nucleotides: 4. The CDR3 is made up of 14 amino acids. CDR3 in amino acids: CASSPQQGADEQYF. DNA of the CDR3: TGTGCCAGCTCACCACAGCAGGGGGCCGACGAGCAGTACTTC.

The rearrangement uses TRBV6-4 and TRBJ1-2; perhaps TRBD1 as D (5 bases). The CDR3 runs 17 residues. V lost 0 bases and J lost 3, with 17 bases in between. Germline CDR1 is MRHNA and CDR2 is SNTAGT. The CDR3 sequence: CASSDSHRAGSYYGYTF. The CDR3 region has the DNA TGTGCCAGCAGTGACTCTCACCGTGCAGGGTCGTACTATGGCTACACCTTC.

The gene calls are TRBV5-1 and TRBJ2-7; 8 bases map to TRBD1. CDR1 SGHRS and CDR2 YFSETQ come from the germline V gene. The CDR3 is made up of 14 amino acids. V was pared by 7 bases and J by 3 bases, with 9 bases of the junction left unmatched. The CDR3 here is CASGERQGNYEQYF. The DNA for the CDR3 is TGCGCCAGCGGGGAGAGACAGGGGAACTACGAGCAGTACTTC.

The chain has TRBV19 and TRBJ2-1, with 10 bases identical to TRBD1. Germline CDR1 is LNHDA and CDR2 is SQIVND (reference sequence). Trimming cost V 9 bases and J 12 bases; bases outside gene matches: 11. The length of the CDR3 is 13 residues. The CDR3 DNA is TGTGCCAGCCGGGGGGACAGGGGTATGAGGCAGTTCTTC. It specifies CASRGDRGMRQFF.

This CDR3 reads CASRSLGQGWTEAFF. The CDR3 nucleotides read TGCGCCAGCAGGAGTTTAGGGCAGGGATGGACTGAAGCTTTCTTT. This chain connects TRBV5-1 to TRBJ1-1; the D gene is possibly TRBD1 (5 bases). The length of the CDR3 is 15 residues. Trimming left V 5 bases short and J 5 bases short, with 19 bases between. CDR1 is SGHRS and CDR2 is YFSETQ in the germline V gene.

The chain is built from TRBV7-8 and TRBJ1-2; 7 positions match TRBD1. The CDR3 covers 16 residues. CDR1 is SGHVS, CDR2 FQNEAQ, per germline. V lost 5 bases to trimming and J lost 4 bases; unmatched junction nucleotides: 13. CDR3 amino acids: CASSLSRQGLRYGYTF. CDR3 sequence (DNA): TGTGCCAGCAGCCTTAGCCGACAGGGACTCCGCTATGGCTACACCTTC.

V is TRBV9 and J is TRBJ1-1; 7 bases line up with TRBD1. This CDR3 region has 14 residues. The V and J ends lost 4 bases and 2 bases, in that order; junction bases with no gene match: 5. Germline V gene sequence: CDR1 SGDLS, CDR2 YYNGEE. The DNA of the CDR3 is TGTGCCAGCAGCTCTCGGACAGGAAACACTGAAGCTTTCTTT. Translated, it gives CASSSRTGNTEAFF.

This CDR3 reads CASSPKETYNEQFF. In DNA form, the CDR3 reads TGTGCCAGCTCACCCAAGGAGACCTACAATGAGCAGTTCTTC. This chain joins TRBV18 and TRBJ2-1; D is ambiguous. The germline gives CDR1 KGHSH, CDR2 LQKENI. CDR3 length: 14 residues. V was cut by 3 bases and J by 2 bases, with 8 bases left in between.

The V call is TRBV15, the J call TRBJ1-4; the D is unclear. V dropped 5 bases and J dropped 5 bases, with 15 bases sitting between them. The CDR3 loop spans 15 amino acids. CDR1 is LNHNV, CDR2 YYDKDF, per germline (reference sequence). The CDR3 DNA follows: TGTGCCACCAGCTCCTCTCCACAGTCCAATGAAAAACTGTTTTTT. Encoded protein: CATSSSPQSNEKLFF.

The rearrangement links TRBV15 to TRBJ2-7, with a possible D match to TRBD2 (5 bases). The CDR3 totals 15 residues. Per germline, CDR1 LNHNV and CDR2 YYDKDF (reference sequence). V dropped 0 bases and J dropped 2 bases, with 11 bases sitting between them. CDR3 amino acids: CATSREAGEAYEQYF. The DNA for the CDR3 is TGTGCCACCAGCAGAGAGGCGGGTGAAGCCTACGAGCAGTACTTC.

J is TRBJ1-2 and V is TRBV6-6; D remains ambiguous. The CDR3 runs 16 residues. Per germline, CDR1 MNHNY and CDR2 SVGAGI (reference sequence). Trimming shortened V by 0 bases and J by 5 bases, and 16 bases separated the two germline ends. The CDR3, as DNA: TGTGCCAGCAGTTACTCGAGTCGGCAGGATGAATATGGCTACACCTTC. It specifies CASSYSSRQDEYGYTF.

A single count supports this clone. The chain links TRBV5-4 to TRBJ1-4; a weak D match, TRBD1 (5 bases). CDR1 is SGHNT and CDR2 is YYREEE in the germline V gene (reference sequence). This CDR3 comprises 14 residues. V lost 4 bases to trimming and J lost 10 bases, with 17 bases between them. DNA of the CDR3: TGTGCCAGCAGCCTCGGGGGAGGATACGTAAAACTGTTTTTT. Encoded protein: CASSLGGGYVKLFF.

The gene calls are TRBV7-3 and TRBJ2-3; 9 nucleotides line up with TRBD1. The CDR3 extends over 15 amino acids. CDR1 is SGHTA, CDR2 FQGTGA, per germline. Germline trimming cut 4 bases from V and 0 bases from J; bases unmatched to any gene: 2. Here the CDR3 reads CASSSGTGSTDTQYF. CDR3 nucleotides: TGTGCCAGCAGCTCCGGGACAGGGAGCACAGATACGCAGTATTTT.

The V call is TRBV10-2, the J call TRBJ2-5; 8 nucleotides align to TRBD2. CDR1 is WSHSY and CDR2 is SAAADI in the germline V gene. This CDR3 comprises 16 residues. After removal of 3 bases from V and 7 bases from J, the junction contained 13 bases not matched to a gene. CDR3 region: CASSDAGLAFLGTQYF. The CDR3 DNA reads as TGCGCCAGCAGTGACGCTGGACTAGCTTTTTTGGGGACCCAGTACTTC.

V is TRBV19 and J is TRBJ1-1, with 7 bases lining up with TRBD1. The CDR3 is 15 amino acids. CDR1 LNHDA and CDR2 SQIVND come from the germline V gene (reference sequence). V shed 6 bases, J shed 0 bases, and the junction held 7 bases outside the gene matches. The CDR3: CASRGTALLNTEAFF. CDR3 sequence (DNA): TGTGCCAGTAGGGGGACAGCGTTACTGAACACTGAAGCTTTCTTT.

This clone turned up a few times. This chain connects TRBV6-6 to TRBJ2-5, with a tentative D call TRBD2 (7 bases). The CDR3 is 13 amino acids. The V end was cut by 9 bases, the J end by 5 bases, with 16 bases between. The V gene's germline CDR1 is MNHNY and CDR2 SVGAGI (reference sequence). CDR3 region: CASGGGPRETQYF. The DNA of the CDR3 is TGTGCCAGTGGGGGGGGCCCCCGGGAGACCCAGTACTTC.

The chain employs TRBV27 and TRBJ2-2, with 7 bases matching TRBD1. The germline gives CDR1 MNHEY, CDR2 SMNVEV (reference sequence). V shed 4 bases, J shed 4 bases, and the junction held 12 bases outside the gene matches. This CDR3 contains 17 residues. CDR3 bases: TGTGCCAGCAGTTCTAAGGACATCAGGGGGATCACCGGGGAGCTGTTTTTT. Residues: CASSSKDIRGITGELFF.

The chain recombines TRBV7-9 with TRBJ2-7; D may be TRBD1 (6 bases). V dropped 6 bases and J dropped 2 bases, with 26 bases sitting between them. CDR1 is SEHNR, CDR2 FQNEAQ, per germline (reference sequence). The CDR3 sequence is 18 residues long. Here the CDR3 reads CASSPDYFAGGRAYEQYF. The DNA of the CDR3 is TGTGCCAGCAGTCCCGATTATTTCGCTGGGGGCCGCGCCTACGAGCAGTACTTC.

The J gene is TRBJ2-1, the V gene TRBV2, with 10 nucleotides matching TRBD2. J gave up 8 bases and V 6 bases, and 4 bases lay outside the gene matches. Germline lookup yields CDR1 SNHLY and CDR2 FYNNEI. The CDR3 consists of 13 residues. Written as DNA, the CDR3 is TGTGCCAGCAGGAAGCGGGGGGGGGATGAGCAGTTCTTC. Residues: CASRKRGGDEQFF.